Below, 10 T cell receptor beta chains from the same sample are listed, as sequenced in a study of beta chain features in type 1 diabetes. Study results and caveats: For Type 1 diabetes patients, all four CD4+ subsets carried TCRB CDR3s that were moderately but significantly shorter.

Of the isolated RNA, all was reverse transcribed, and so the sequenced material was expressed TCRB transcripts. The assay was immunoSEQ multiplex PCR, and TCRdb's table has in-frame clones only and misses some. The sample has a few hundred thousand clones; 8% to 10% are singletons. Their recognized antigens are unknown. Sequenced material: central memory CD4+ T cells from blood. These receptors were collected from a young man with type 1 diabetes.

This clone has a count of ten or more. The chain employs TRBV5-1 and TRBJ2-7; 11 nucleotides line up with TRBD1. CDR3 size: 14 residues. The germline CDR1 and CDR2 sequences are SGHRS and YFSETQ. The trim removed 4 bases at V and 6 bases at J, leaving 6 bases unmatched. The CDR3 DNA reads TGCGCCAGCAGCACGGGGACAGGGGGGTCCGAGCAGTACTTC. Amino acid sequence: CASSTGTGGSEQYF.

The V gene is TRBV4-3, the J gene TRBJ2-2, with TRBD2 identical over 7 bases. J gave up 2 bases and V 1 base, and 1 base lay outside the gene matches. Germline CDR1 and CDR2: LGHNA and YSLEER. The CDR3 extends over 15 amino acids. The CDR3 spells CASSQGGGNTGELFF. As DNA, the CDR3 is TGCGCCAGCAGCCAAGGCGGGGGAAACACCGGGGAGCTGTTTTTT.

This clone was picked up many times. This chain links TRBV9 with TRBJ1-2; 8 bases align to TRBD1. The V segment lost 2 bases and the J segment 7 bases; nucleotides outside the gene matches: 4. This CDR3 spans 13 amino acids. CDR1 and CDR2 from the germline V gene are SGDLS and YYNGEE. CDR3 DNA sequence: TGTGCCAGCAGCGTCCAGGGGGCGAGTGGCTACACCTTC. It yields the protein CASSVQGASGYTF. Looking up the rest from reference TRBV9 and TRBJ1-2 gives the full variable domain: DSGVTQTPKHLITATGQRVTLRCSPRSGDLSVYWYQQSLDQGLQFLIQYYNGEERAKGNILERFSAQQFPDLHSELNLSSLELGDSALYFCASSVQGASGYTFGSGTRLTVV.

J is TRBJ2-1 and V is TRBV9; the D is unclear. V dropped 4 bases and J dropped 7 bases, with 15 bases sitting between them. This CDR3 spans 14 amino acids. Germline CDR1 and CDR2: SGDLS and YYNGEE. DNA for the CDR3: TGTGCCAGCAGCCCCTCCCGGAGTGGGAATGAGCAGTTCTTC. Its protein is CASSPSRSGNEQFF.

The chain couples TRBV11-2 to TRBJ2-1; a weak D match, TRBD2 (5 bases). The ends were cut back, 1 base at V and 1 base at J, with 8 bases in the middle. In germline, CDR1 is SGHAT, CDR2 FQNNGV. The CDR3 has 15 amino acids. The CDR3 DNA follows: TGTGCCAGCAGCTTAGCGGGATTGTCCTACAATGAGCAGTTCTTC. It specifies CASSLAGLSYNEQFF.

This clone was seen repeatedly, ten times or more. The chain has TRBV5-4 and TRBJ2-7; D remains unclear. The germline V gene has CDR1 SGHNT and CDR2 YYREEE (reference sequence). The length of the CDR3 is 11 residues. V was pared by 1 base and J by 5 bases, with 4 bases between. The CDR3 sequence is CASSLWNEQYF. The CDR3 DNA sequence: TGTGCCAGCAGCTTGTGGAACGAGCAGTACTTC. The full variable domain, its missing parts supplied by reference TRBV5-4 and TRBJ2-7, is ETGVTQSPTHLIKTRGQQVTLRCSSQSGHNTVSWYQQALGQGPQFIFQYYREEENGRGNFPPRFSGLQFPNYSSELNVNALELDDSALYLCASSLWNEQYFGPGTRLTVT.

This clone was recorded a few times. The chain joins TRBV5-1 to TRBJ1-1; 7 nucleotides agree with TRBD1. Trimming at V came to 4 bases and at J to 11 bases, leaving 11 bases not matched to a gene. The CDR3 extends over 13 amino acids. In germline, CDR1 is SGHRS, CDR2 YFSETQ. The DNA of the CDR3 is TGCGCCAGCAGCCCTATTGGACAGGACCGCGCTTTCTTT. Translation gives CASSPIGQDRAFF.

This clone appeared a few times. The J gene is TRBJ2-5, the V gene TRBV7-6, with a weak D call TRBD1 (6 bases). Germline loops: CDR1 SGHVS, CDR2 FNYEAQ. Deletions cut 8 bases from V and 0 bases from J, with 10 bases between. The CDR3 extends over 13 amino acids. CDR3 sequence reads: CASAGQNQETQYF. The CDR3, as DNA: TGTGCCAGCGCTGGACAGAACCAAGAGACCCAGTACTTC.

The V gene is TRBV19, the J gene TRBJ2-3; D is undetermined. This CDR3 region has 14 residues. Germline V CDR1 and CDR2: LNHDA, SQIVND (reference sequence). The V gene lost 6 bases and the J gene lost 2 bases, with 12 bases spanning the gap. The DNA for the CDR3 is TGTGCCAGTAGGCGGAGAGTAAACACAGATACGCAGTATTTT. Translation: CASRRRVNTDTQYF.

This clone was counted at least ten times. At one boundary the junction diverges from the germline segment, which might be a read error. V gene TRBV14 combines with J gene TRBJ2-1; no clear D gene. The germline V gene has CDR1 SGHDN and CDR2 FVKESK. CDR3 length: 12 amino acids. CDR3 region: CASSQAYQERFF. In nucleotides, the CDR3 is TGTGCCAGCAGCCAGGCTTATCAAGAGCGGTTCTTC.